A selection of T cell receptor beta chains follows, all from one sample in a study of neurological immune-mediated disorders. A single record per CDR3 protein comes from TCRdb applying MiXCR to the 5' RACE reads. The table shows 60,000 to 80,000 distinct CDR3 sequences, with around 4.7% occurring only once. The sequenced material came from PBMCs. The receptors come from a woman aged 45-60 years with multiple sclerosis. Each CDR3 is given without its conserved first and last residue. The order of the fields is CDR3 protein, V gene.

cdr3_aa: ASSIDSQETQY
v_call: TRBV4-1

cdr3_aa: AIKPGQGAETQY
v_call: TRBV10-3

cdr3_aa: AISEQLFTEAF
v_call: TRBV10-3

cdr3_aa: ASSLGLANEQF
v_call: TRBV5-1

cdr3_aa: ASSFQTGGGREKLF
v_call: TRBV7-2

cdr3_aa: ATSDSPGRVETQY
v_call: TRBV24-1

cdr3_aa: ASRPTASTDTQY
v_call: TRBV7-6

cdr3_aa: ASSRLLDSEAF
v_call: TRBV7-9

cdr3_aa: ASSPERDRGHEQF
v_call: TRBV7-2

cdr3_aa: ASSPLGALPSEQY
v_call: TRBV12-3/TRBV12-4

cdr3_aa: ASSAQGLVGELF
v_call: TRBV6-6

cdr3_aa: SAGDGYQPQN
v_call: TRBV20-1

cdr3_aa: ASSFTSSGARTDTQY
v_call: TRBV7-2

cdr3_aa: ASSLGAGSYGYT
v_call: TRBV7-2

cdr3_aa: ASSPFRLLPTELNTEAF
v_call: TRBV18

cdr3_aa: ASIVLNTGELF
v_call: TRBV6-6

cdr3_aa: ASSPLSVEGKHGYT
v_call: TRBV6-6

cdr3_aa: ASSLNGDHYGYT
v_call: TRBV3-1

cdr3_aa: ASSLGENEQF
v_call: TRBV18

cdr3_aa: ASSSLGTSGFGEQF
v_call: TRBV5-1

cdr3_aa: ASSLARTGGNTEAF
v_call: TRBV12-3/TRBV12-4

cdr3_aa: ASSSGDRGLNQPQH
v_call: TRBV5-6

cdr3_aa: ASRPRQANQETQY
v_call: TRBV28